The 17 T cell receptor beta chains below come from one sample, sequenced in a study of blood T cell repertoires in COVID-19. The protocol was immunoSEQ multiplex PCR, while the TCRdb copy is restricted to in-frame clones and leaves out a portion. The sample includes about 300,000 clones, roughly 82% seen only once; the top ten take under 2%. Sequencing was carried out using peripheral blood. The receptors were sampled from a woman aged 45-65 years with acute or convalescent COVID-19.

Comments on this clone: Germline and junction disagree at one end, which may indicate a read error. The V call is TRBV29-1, the J call TRBJ2-5; D is perhaps TRBD1 (6 bases). The CDR3 totals 13 residues. From germline, CDR1 is SQVTM and CDR2 ANQGSEA. In DNA, the CDR3 is TGCAGCGTCCTGACAGGATCGAGGGAGATCCAGTACTTC. It codes for CSVLTGSREIQYF.

This rearrangement joins TRBV6-5 to TRBJ2-7; 11 positions match TRBD2. Looked up from germline, CDR1 is MNHEY and CDR2 is SVGAGI. The CDR3 sequence is 13 residues long. V shed 8 bases and J 1 base; nucleotides not matched to a gene: 1. DNA for the CDR3: TGTGCCAGCCGGACTAGCGGGTCCTACGAGCAGTACTTC. This gives the protein CASRTSGSYEQYF.

This clone was seen a single time. V and J are TRBV25-1 and TRBJ2-2; D is unclear. The CDR3 runs to 17 residues. The germline V gene has CDR1 MGHDK and CDR2 SYGVNS. Trimming took 3 bases from V and 0 from J, leaving 14 bases between them. As DNA, the CDR3 is TGTGCCAGCAGTGACCCCTGGGCAGGTTCGAACACCGGGGAGCTGTTTTTT. This gives the protein CASSDPWAGSNTGELFF.

This clone was seen a single time. The chain has TRBV9 and TRBJ2-3; 11 nucleotides line up with TRBD2. The CDR3 spans 18 residues. Germline CDR1 is SGDLS and CDR2 is YYNGEE. V shed 3 bases and J 2 bases; nucleotides not matched to a gene: 11. CDR3 loop: CASSERSGRATDTDTQYF. The CDR3 region has the DNA TGTGCCAGCAGCGAGCGTAGCGGGAGGGCTACTGACACAGATACGCAGTATTTT.

Here the CDR3 DNA reads TGTGCCAGCAGAGCTGACAGGAATCAGCCCCAGCATTTT. Translation gives CASRADRNQPQHF. The chain joins TRBV6-5 to TRBJ1-5; possibly TRBD1 for D (6 bases). The germline CDR1 and CDR2 sequences are MNHEY and SVGAGI. Deletions cut 6 bases from V and 4 bases from J, with 10 bases between. The length of the CDR3 is 13 residues.

The chain has TRBV6-5 and TRBJ1-1; D is perhaps TRBD1 (6 bases). V gave up 1 base and J gave up 6 bases, with 18 bases separating them. From germline, CDR1 is MNHEY and CDR2 SVGAGI. The CDR3 contains 16 residues. In nucleotides, the CDR3 is TGTGCCAGCAGTTACTTAGGACAGACGACCGCCGCTGAAGCTTTCTTT. It translates to CASSYLGQTTAAEAFF.

This chain links TRBV5-7 with TRBJ1-5; a possible D gene is TRBD1 (5 bases). TRBV5-7 is assigned to the ORF class and has an uncertain function. V shed 4 bases and J shed 1 base, with 21 bases lying between them. There are 18 residues in the CDR3. The CDR3 sequence is CASSIRSGGRESNQPQHF. Written as DNA, the CDR3 is TGTGCCAGCAGCATAAGGTCGGGGGGACGGGAGAGCAATCAGCCCCAGCATTTT.

The chain uses TRBV27 and TRBJ2-2; 12 bases align to TRBD1. The CDR3 covers 17 residues. V was clipped by 6 bases and J by 7 bases; unmatched bases: 12. Germline CDR1 is MNHEY and CDR2 is SMNVEV (reference sequence). CDR3 protein: CASRPPGQGARGGELFF. CDR3 nucleotides: TGTGCCAGCAGGCCTCCGGGACAGGGGGCGAGGGGCGGGGAGCTGTTTTTT.

The chain carries TRBV9 and TRBJ1-5, with D uncertain. This CDR3 is built from 15 residues. Germline V gene data show CDR1 as SGDLS and CDR2 as YYNGEE. The V end was cut by 0 bases, the J end by 0 bases, with 7 bases between. CDR3 loop: CASSVDSNSNQPQHF. The DNA of the CDR3 is TGTGCCAGCAGCGTAGACAGCAATAGCAATCAGCCCCAGCATTTT.

The chain recombines TRBV28 with TRBJ1-4, with D maybe TRBD1 (5 bases). The CDR3 is 16 residues long. Germline CDR1 MDHEN, CDR2 SYDVKM. V was clipped by 4 bases and J by 0 bases, with 12 bases between them. DNA of the CDR3: TGTGCCAGCAGTTCGCCGGGGGGTGCAACTAATGAAAAACTGTTTTTT. It codes for CASSSPGGATNEKLFF.

The chain recombines TRBV7-9 with TRBJ2-3; a possible D gene is TRBD2 (6 bases). Trimming pared 1 base from V and 3 bases from J, leaving 11 bases between. The CDR3 has 15 amino acids. Per the germline V gene, CDR1 is SEHNR and CDR2 is FQNEAQ (reference sequence). This chain's CDR3 is CASSLVRGGTDTQYF. The DNA for the CDR3 is TGTGCCAGCAGCTTAGTTCGGGGAGGAACAGATACGCAGTATTTT.

A single count supports this clone. The rearrangement links TRBV5-4 to TRBJ2-3; D ambiguous. V was shortened by 3 bases and J by 4 bases, with 12 bases between the two germline ends. The CDR3 runs 14 residues. The germline CDR1 and CDR2 sequences are SGHNT and YYREEE (reference sequence). As DNA, the CDR3 is TGTGCCAGCAGCTCGCCGACGACTCCAGATACGCAGTATTTT. Protein product: CASSSPTTPDTQYF.

V is TRBV18 and J is TRBJ2-7; the D gene is possibly TRBD2 (6 bases). Germline lookup yields CDR1 KGHSH and CDR2 LQKENI. Trimming shortened V by 0 bases and J by 0 bases, and 9 bases separated the two germline ends. This CDR3 has 15 amino acids. The CDR3 here is CASSPPERVSYEQYF. As DNA, the CDR3 is TGTGCCAGCTCACCACCTGAGCGGGTCTCCTACGAGCAGTACTTC.

This rearrangement joins TRBV5-1 to TRBJ2-3; tentative D call: TRBD1 (5 bases). The V and J ends lost 5 bases and 2 bases respectively, with 9 bases between them. Germline V gene lookup returns CDR1 SGHRS and CDR2 YFSETQ. This CDR3 has 13 amino acids. CDR3 DNA sequence: TGCGCCAGCAGACCAGGGATCACAGATACGCAGTATTTT. Amino acid sequence: CASRPGITDTQYF.

The J gene is TRBJ2-5, the V gene TRBV7-3, with D maybe TRBD1 (6 bases). CDR3 size: 13 residues. Per the germline V gene, CDR1 is SGHTA and CDR2 is FQGTGA. Trimming pared 5 bases from V and 5 bases from J, leaving 12 bases between. For the CDR3, the DNA is TGTGCCAGCAGCAACAGGGCCCCCGAGACCCAGTACTTC. Encoded protein: CASSNRAPETQYF.

The V and J genes are TRBV2 and TRBJ1-2, with D perhaps TRBD1 (5 bases). This CDR3 has 14 amino acids. CDR1 is SNHLY, CDR2 FYNNEI, per germline. The germline V and J ends were trimmed by 9 bases and 3 bases, with 17 bases remaining between them. CDR3: CASWREDIYYGYTF. In DNA form, the CDR3 reads TGTGCCAGTTGGCGGGAGGACATTTACTATGGCTACACCTTC.

The V call is TRBV6-1, the J call TRBJ2-1, with no clear D. The V gene's germline CDR1 is MNHNS and CDR2 SASEGT. The CDR3 has 13 residues. The V end lost 2 bases, the J end lost 5 bases, and 7 bases lay between the germline ends. CDR3 region: CASSEWSHNEQFF. The CDR3 coding sequence is TGTGCCAGCAGTGAATGGAGCCACAATGAGCAGTTCTTC.